This passage covers 25 T cell receptor beta chains from one sample sequenced in a study of cytomegalovirus exposure and HLA in healthy donors. PCR was performed using 60 Vbeta and 13 Jbeta primers. Sequenced by immunoSEQ multiplex PCR; TCRdb stores in-frame clones only, minus some. The table has 110,000 or so clones, roughly 80% seen once. Sequenced: PBMCs. These receptors were obtained from a man over 45 in good health and CMV-seropositive.

V is TRBV5-1 and J is TRBJ1-5, with D hard to call. The CDR3 runs 14 residues. Between the trimmed V and J ends, which lost 1 base and 5 bases, there was a span of 10 bases. The germline V gene encodes CDR1 SGHRS and CDR2 YFSETQ. CDR3 DNA sequence: TGCGCCAGCAGCTTGTCGGGAGGCGATCAGCCCCAGCATTTT. Protein product: CASSLSGGDQPQHF.

The rearrangement links TRBV4-3 to TRBJ2-1; 7 bases line up with TRBD1. V dropped 0 bases and J dropped 14; count of bases not matched to a gene: 7. Germline V lookup: CDR1 LGHNA, CDR2 YSLEER. There are 13 residues in the CDR3. CDR3: CASSQEPDGTEFF. The CDR3 DNA sequence: TGCGCCAGCAGCCAAGAACCCGACGGGACAGAGTTCTTC.

The chain is built from TRBV4-1 and TRBJ1-2; a possible D gene is TRBD1 (5 bases). Germline V gives CDR1 MGHRA, CDR2 YSYEKL. CDR3 length: 15 residues. V lost 3 bases and J 3 bases, leaving 14 bases between the germline ends. The CDR3 here is CASSHLGRGDYGYTF. The CDR3 region has the DNA TGCGCCAGCAGCCACCTTGGGCGGGGCGACTATGGCTACACCTTC.

A few counts support this clone. J is TRBJ1-1 and V is TRBV6-7; D call uncertain. TRBV6-7 is classed as an ORF, of uncertain function. The length of the CDR3 is 11 residues. Trimming removed 8 bases at V and 3 bases at J, with 7 bases between. CDR3 DNA sequence: TGTGCCAGCCAGGTGGACACTGAAGCTTTCTTT. This translates into CASQVDTEAFF.

A single count supports this clone. The J gene is TRBJ2-7, the V gene TRBV19; D may be TRBD1 (6 bases). CDR3 size: 14 residues. Per germline, CDR1 LNHDA and CDR2 SQIVND (reference sequence). V lost 6 bases and J 2 bases, leaving 14 bases between the germline ends. The CDR3 here is CASSLATGPYEQYF. As DNA, the CDR3 is TGTGCCAGTAGCCTCGCAACAGGGCCCTACGAGCAGTACTTC.

The chain carries TRBV5-1 and TRBJ2-7, with 9 bases fitting TRBD1. The CDR3 has 14 residues. The germline V gene encodes CDR1 SGHRS and CDR2 YFSETQ. The J segment lost 5 bases and the V segment lost 4 bases, leaving 7 bases of the junction unmatched. Here the CDR3 reads CASSPSTGGDEQYF. As DNA, the CDR3 is TGCGCCAGCAGCCCAAGTACAGGGGGCGACGAGCAGTACTTC.

This clone has only a few counts. The J gene is TRBJ2-2, the V gene TRBV28; D is uncertain. Germline V gene data show CDR1 as MDHEN and CDR2 as SYDVKM. The CDR3 consists of 13 residues. The V gene lost 7 bases and the J gene lost 5 bases, with 11 bases spanning the gap. CDR3 loop: CASISKRTGELFF. CDR3 sequence (DNA): TGTGCCAGCATCTCGAAGAGGACCGGGGAGCTGTTTTTT.

This clone has only a few counts. V gene TRBV5-1 combines with J gene TRBJ2-5, with TRBD2 matching over 7 bases. Judging by the DNA end, TRBJ2-7 fits better; the J call may be wrong. Germline assignment: CDR1 SGHRS and CDR2 YFSETQ. This CDR3 is 15 amino acids long. The CDR3 DNA is TGCGCCAGCAGCTTGGGTGGCGGGAGTCTATACGAGCAGTACTTC. Encoded protein: CASSLGGGSLYEQYF.

The rearrangement uses TRBV6-6 and TRBJ1-5, with D possibly TRBD1 on 5 matching bases. V was cut by 0 bases and J by 0 bases, with 6 bases left in between. Looked up from germline, CDR1 is MNHNY and CDR2 is SVGAGI (reference sequence). The CDR3 is made up of 15 amino acids. The CDR3, as DNA: TGTGCCAGCAGTTACTCGGGGGGTAGCAATCAGCCCCAGCATTTT. Translated, it gives CASSYSGGSNQPQHF.

The chain recombines TRBV7-8 with TRBJ1-5, with 8 bases that match TRBD1. Trimming removed 5 bases from V and 7 bases from J; junction bases left unmatched: 13. Germline values: CDR1 SGHVS, CDR2 FQNEAQ. The CDR3 runs to 16 residues. The DNA for the CDR3 is TGTGCCAGCAGCCCCGCGACAGGGGCGAGGAACCAGCCCCAGCATTTT. Its protein is CASSPATGARNQPQHF.

The genes are TRBV30 and TRBJ2-3; 10 positions agree with TRBD2. Germline-derived CDR1 and CDR2 are GTSNPN and SVGIG (reference sequence). The length of the CDR3 is 14 residues. Losses at the gene ends were 3 bases for V and 5 bases for J; bases not matched to a gene: 5. This CDR3 reads CAWRVAGGRDTQYF. CDR3 DNA: TGTGCCTGGAGGGTAGCGGGAGGAAGAGATACGCAGTATTTT.

The chain is built from TRBV7-3 and TRBJ2-3; D is possibly TRBD2 (6 bases). V was cut by 8 bases and J by 3 bases, with 12 bases left in between. The CDR3 is 13 residues long. The germline CDR1 and CDR2 sequences are SGHTA and FQGTGA. CDR3 residues: CASGGSGTDTQYF. The DNA for the CDR3 is TGTGCCAGCGGGGGGTCAGGAACAGATACGCAGTATTTT.

Of note for this clone: The junction shows a germline mismatch at one end, possibly a read error. V usage is TRBV7-7 and J usage is TRBJ2-5; no clear D gene. The CDR3 loop spans 13 amino acids. Germline V gene data show CDR1 as SSHAT and CDR2 as FNYEAQ (reference sequence). CDR3 amino acids: CASSIAFRETQYF. The CDR3 DNA follows: TGTGCCAGCAGCATAGCCTTCAGGGAGACCCAGTACTTC.

This clone came up once. V is TRBV4-2 and J is TRBJ2-5, with TRBD1 as a possible D gene (5 bases). Germline-derived CDR1 and CDR2 are LGHNA and YNFKEQ. CDR3 length: 16 amino acids. V gave up 4 bases and J gave up 5 bases, with 20 bases separating them. As DNA, the CDR3 is TGTGCCAGCAGCCCCGGCGACCGTAGTGGGGCTGAGACCCAGTACTTC. This encodes CASSPGDRSGAETQYF.

The CDR3 nucleotides are TGTGCCAGCAGCAGGGGACAGTGGAACTCTGGGGCCAACGTCCTGACTTTC. It yields the protein CASSRGQWNSGANVLTF. V is TRBV5-8 and J is TRBJ2-6; TRBD1 matches at 7 bases. V dropped 4 bases and J dropped 0; count of bases not matched to a gene: 7. The germline CDR1 and CDR2 sequences are SGHTS and YDEGEE. The CDR3 covers 17 residues.

The rearrangement links TRBV5-1 to TRBJ2-7; TRBD2 agrees at 12 bases. V gave up 6 bases and J gave up 5 bases; unmatched junction bases: 12. Germline CDR1 is SGHRS and CDR2 is YFSETQ. The CDR3 consists of 16 residues. This chain's CDR3 is CASTKRLAGAGDEQYF. CDR3 sequence (DNA): TGCGCCAGCACCAAGAGACTAGCGGGGGCCGGGGACGAGCAGTACTTC.

The V and J genes are TRBV19 and TRBJ1-1; TRBD1 agrees at 9 bases. The germline gives CDR1 LNHDA, CDR2 SQIVND (reference sequence). CDR3 length equals 14 residues. V shed 6 bases, J shed 0 bases, and the junction held 2 bases outside the gene matches. CDR3 nucleotides: TGTGCCAGTAGGACAGGGGGGATGAACACTGAAGCTTTCTTT. Translated: CASRTGGMNTEAFF.

This clone was observed a handful of times. The rearrangement uses TRBV5-6 and TRBJ1-2; 9 bases fit TRBD1. Trimming took 3 bases from V and 8 from J; bases not matched to a gene: 5. CDR1 is SGHDT and CDR2 is YYEEEE in the germline V gene. The CDR3 has 13 amino acids. As DNA, the CDR3 is TGTGCCAGCAGCTGGGACAGGGCGGGCGGCTACACCTTC. As protein: CASSWDRAGGYTF. The variable domain in full, with the rest retrieved from reference TRBV5-6 and TRBJ1-2, is DAGVTQSPTHLIKTRGQQVTLRCSPKSGHDTVSWYQQALGQGPQFIFQYYEEEERQRGNFPDRFSGHQFPNYSSELNVNALLLGDSALYLCASSWDRAGGYTFGSGTRLTVV.

This chain connects TRBV21-1 to TRBJ1-5; no check of the table's D call, TRBD1, against the DNA was made. TRBV21-1 is described as a pseudogene. CDR3 size: 17 residues. The CDR3 spells CASSKVVRTDYNQPQHF. DNA for the CDR3: TGTGCCAGCAGCAAAGTGGTCCGGACAGATTACAATCAGCCCCAGCATTTT.

The chain is built from TRBV27 and TRBJ1-2; D uncertain. In germline, CDR1 is MNHEY, CDR2 SMNVEV (reference sequence). Between the trimmed V and J ends, which lost 5 bases and 0 bases, there was a span of 7 bases. The CDR3 loop spans 13 amino acids. CDR3 sequence: CASSRQSNYGYTF. The CDR3, as DNA: TGTGCCAGCAGTCGTCAGTCTAACTATGGCTACACCTTC.

The table lists this clone with a count of one. The V and J genes are TRBV19 and TRBJ1-6; D may be TRBD1 (5 bases). V lost 5 bases and J 5 bases, leaving 19 bases between the germline ends. CDR1 is LNHDA, CDR2 SQIVND, per germline (reference sequence). The CDR3 is 17 residues long. In nucleotides, the CDR3 is TGTGCCAGTAGTTCTCCCCGGGGGGGATCGAATAATTCACCCCTCCACTTT. It yields the protein CASSSPRGGSNNSPLHF.

This clone occurred once. The rearrangement joins TRBV18 to TRBJ2-7, with 7 bases matching TRBD2. The trim removed 3 bases at V and 2 bases at J, leaving 4 bases unmatched. The germline gives CDR1 KGHSH, CDR2 LQKENI. The CDR3 is 14 residues long. DNA of the CDR3: TGTGCCAGCTCACCGAACGGACTAGCCTACGAGCAGTACTTC. Translation gives CASSPNGLAYEQYF.

The gene calls are TRBV7-2 and TRBJ1-1, with D uncertain. This CDR3 is built from 15 residues. Trimming removed 1 base from V and 1 base from J, with 10 bases in between. The germline CDR1 and CDR2 sequences are SGHTA and FQGNSA. In nucleotides, the CDR3 is TGTGCCAGCAGCTTAGATCGTGGAGGGAACACTGAAGCTTTCTTT. As protein: CASSLDRGGNTEAFF.

The rearrangement uses TRBV6-6 and TRBJ1-1, with D possibly matching TRBD1 (6 bases). The CDR3 has 14 amino acids. Trimming removed 6 bases at V and 3 bases at J, with 14 bases between. Germline loops: CDR1 MNHNY, CDR2 SVGAGI (reference sequence). CDR3 amino acids: CASSQTGRDTEAFF. CDR3 bases: TGTGCCAGCAGCCAAACAGGGAGGGACACTGAAGCTTTCTTT.

On this clone itself: At the DNA level, this CDR3 is encoded by other sequences in the same sample as well. The chain links TRBV5-6 to TRBJ1-6, with a tentative D call TRBD1 (6 bases). Germline-derived CDR1 and CDR2 are SGHDT and YYEEEE. V was trimmed by 0 bases and J by 10 bases, leaving 11 bases between them. The length of the CDR3 is 14 residues. In DNA, the CDR3 is TGTGCCAGCAGCTTGGAGCCGACAGGATCACCCCTCCACTTT. Protein product: CASSLEPTGSPLHF. Full variable domain (rest looked up from reference TRBV5-6 and TRBJ1-6): DAGVTQSPTHLIKTRGQQVTLRCSPKSGHDTVSWYQQALGQGPQFIFQYYEEEERQRGNFPDRFSGHQFPNYSSELNVNALLLGDSALYLCASSLEPTGSPLHFGNGTRLTVT.